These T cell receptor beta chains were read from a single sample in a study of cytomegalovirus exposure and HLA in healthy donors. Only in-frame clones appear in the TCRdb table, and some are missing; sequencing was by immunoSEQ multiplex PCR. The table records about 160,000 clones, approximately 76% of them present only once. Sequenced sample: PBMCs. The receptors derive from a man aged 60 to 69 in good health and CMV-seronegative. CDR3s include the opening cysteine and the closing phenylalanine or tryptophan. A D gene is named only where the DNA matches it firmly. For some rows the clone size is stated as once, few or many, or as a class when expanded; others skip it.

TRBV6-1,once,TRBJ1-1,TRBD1,TGTGCCAGCAGCCCCCGGGACAGAGAAGCTTTCTTT,CASSPRDREAFF
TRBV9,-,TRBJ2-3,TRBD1,TGTGCCAGCAGCGCCTTGAGGGGGCCCACAGATACGCAGTATTTT,CASSALRGPTDTQYF
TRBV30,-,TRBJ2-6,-,TGTGCCTGGGACAGTCGCTCTGGGGCCAACGTCCTGACTTTC,CAWDSRSGANVLTF
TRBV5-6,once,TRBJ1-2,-,TGTGCCAGCAGCTTGGCCACAGGTCCCTCTAACTATGGCTACACCTTC,CASSLATGPSNYGYTF
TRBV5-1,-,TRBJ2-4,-,TGCGCCAGCAGCTTGGACAGTCTTCAGTACTTC,CASSLDSLQYF
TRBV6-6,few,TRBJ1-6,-,TGTGCCAGCAGTTACTCGTGGCCCCAGGGTTCACCCCTCCACTTT,CASSYSWPQGSPLHF
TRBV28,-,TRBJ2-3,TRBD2,TGTGCCAGCAGTTTGGGGAGGGTTTATACGCAGTATTTT,CASSLGRVYTQYF
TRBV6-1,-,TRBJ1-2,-,TGTGCCAGCAGTGAAGACCAGGGTAATACCTATGGCTACACCTTC,CASSEDQGNTYGYTF
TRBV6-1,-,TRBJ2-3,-,TGTGCCGGGGAAGGGGGTTCAGATACGCAGTATTTT,CAGEGGSDTQYF
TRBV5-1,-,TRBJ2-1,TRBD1,TGCGCCAGCAGCTACGGGACAGGGAATGAGCAGTTCTTC,CASSYGTGNEQFF
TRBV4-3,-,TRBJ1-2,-,TGCGCCAGCAGCCAAGATGAGATCGGCATACGAGGGGGTGGCTACACCTTC,CASSQDEIGIRGGGYTF
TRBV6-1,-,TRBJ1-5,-,TGTGCCAGCACTGAAAGGGTAGGGGCTAATCAGCCCCAGCATTTT,CASTERVGANQPQHF
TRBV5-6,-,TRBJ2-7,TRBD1,TGTGCCAGCAGCACACAGGGGGTGTCCTACGAGCAGTACTTC,CASSTQGVSYEQYF
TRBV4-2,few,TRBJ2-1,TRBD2,TGTGCCAGCAGCCAAGATATTGGAAATCTTGAGGGACTAGCGGGGGTCAGGGAGCAGTTCTTC,CASSQDIGNLEGLAGVREQFF
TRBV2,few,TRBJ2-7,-,TGTGCCAGCAGCCCGACAGGCTACGAGCAGTACTTC,CASSPTGYEQYF
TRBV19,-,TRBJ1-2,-,TGTGCCAGTAGTTTGCAACAGAACTATGGCTACACCTTC,CASSLQQNYGYTF
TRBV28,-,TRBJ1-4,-,TGTGCCAGCAGTTTGGCGGGGTTCGGGGAAAAACTGTTTTTT,CASSLAGFGEKLFF
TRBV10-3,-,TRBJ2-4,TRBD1,TGTGCCATCAGAGGGGACAGTCAAAACATTCAGTACTTC,CAIRGDSQNIQYF
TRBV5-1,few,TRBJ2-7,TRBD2,TGCGCCAGCAGCCCGAGGGGTAGCGGGAGATCGGGCGAGCAGTACTTC,CASSPRGSGRSGEQYF
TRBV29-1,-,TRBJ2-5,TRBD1,TGCAGCGTACTATTGGGACAGGGGGCAAAGGAGACCCAGTACTTC,CSVLLGQGAKETQYF
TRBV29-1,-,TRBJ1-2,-,TGCAGCGTTGAAGCATCTAACTATGGCTACACCTTC,CSVEASNYGYTF
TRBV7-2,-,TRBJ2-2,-,TGTGCCAGCAGCGAGGACTTTGCAGCCGGGGAGCTGTTTTTT,CASSEDFAAGELFF
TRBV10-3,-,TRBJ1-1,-,TGTGCCATCCGATCCCCCGCAGGGTCGGAGACTGAAGCTTTCTTT,CAIRSPAGSETEAFF
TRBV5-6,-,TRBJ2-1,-,TGTGCCAGCAGCGAGCGGGTGAACGATGAGCAGTTCTTC,CASSERVNDEQFF
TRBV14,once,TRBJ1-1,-,TGTGCCAGCAGCTGGGGAGGGGGGAACACTGAAGCTTTCTTT,CASSWGGGNTEAFF
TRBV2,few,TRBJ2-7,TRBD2,TGTGCCAGCAGGGGTAGCGGGTCGTACGAGCAGTACTTC,CASRGSGSYEQYF
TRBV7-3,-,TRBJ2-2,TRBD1,TGTGCCAGCAGCCCGCAGGGGGCGGCTAGCATCACCGGGGAGCTGTTTTTT,CASSPQGAASITGELFF
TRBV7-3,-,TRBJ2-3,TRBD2,TGTGCCAGCAGCTTAGGGACTAGTTACACAGATACGCAGTATTTT,CASSLGTSYTDTQYF
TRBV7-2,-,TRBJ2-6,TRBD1,TGTGCCAGCAGCATGGACAGGGCAGGGGCCAACGTCCTGACTTTC,CASSMDRAGANVLTF
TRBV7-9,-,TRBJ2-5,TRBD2,TGTTCCAGCAGCTTAAACCTAGCGGGAGGGCCGGAGACCCAGTACTTC,CSSSLNLAGGPETQYF
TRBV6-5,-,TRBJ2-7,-,TGTGCCAGCTGTACAGGGGGGGGCTACGAGCAGTACTTC,CASCTGGGYEQYF
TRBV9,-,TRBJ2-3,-,TGTGCCAGCAGCCGGACCGGGACTGGGTTCACAGATACGCAGTATTTT,CASSRTGTGFTDTQYF
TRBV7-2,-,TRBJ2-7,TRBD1,TGTGCCAGCACCCAACAGGGGTCAATAGGGACCTACGAGCAGTACTTC,CASTQQGSIGTYEQYF
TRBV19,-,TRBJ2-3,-,TGTGCCAGTAGTATGGGGGGGGGCAGCACAGATACGCAGTATTTT,CASSMGGGSTDTQYF
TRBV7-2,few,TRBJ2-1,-,TGTGCCAGCAGCATGCAGGGTAACGAGCAGTTCTTC,CASSMQGNEQFF
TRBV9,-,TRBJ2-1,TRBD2,TGTGCCAGCAGCCCCCCGGGGGGTTCGTATGAGCAGTTCTTC,CASSPPGGSYEQFF
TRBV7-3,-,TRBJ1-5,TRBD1,TGTGCCAGCAGCTTAAGAGGGGGCGCAGATCAGCCCCAGCATTTT,CASSLRGGADQPQHF
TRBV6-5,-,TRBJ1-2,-,TGTGCCAGCAGCCCATACAAAAGTGGTGACTATGGCTACACCTTC,CASSPYKSGDYGYTF
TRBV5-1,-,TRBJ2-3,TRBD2,TGCGCCAGCAGCTTTGGGAGCGGGGGGGCCGATACGCAGTATTTT,CASSFGSGGADTQYF
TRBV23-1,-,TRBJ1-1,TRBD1,TGCGCCAGCAGTCAACACAGGGGATGGGGCACTGAAGCTTTCTTT,CASSQHRGWGTEAFF
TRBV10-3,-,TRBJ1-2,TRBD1,TGTGCCACCATCAGGGGGGACTATGGCTACACCTTC,CATIRGDYGYTF
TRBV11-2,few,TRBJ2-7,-,TGTGCCAGCAGCTTGGTTACTAGCACGAGCTCCTACGAGCAGTACTTC,CASSLVTSTSSYEQYF
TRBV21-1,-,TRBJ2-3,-,TGTGCCAGCAGCAAAGAACTAGACGGGATCACAGATACGCAGTATTTT,CASSKELDGITDTQYF
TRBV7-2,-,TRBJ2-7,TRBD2,TGTGCCAGCAGCTCAGCGGGAGGGCCTTCCTTTGGCGAGCAGTACTTC,CASSSAGGPSFGEQYF
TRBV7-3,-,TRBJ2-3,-,TGTGCCAGCAGCGACTACGGGGGCACAGATACGCAGTATTTT,CASSDYGGTDTQYF
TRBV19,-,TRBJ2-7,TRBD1,TGTGCCAGCAATCCACGACAGGGCTCCTACGAGCAGTACTTC,CASNPRQGSYEQYF
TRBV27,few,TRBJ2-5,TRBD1,TGTGCCAGCAGTTTAGGGTTCGCACAGGGGGAAGAGACCCAGTACTTC,CASSLGFAQGEETQYF
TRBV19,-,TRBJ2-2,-,TGTGCCAGTAGTATAGGGTGGAGCTTTAACACCGGGGAGCTGTTTTTT,CASSIGWSFNTGELFF
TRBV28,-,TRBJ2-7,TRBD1,TGTGCCAGCAGTGGCTCCGGGACAGGGGAGTACGAGCAGTACTTC,CASSGSGTGEYEQYF
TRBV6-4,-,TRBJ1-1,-,TGTGCCAGCAGTGTGTCGATAGACACTGAAGCTTTCTTT,CASSVSIDTEAFF